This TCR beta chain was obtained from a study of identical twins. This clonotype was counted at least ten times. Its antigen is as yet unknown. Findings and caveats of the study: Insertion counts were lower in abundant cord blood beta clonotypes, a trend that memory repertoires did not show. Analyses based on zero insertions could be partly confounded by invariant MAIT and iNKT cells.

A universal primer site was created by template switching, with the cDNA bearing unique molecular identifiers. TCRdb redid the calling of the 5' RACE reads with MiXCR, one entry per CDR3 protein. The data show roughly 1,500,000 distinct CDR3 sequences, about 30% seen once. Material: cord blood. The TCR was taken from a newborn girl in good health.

This CDR3 is CASSQDPRFPYNEQFF. The DNA for the CDR3 is TGTGCCAGCAGCCAAGATCCTCGCTTTCCCTACAATGAGCAGTTCTTC. The V and J genes are TRBV14 and TRBJ2-1; D call uncertain. The germline gives CDR1 SGHDN, CDR2 FVKESK. V lost 0 bases, J lost 2 bases, and 11 bases lay in between. The CDR3 consists of 16 residues.